This entry concerns a single T cell receptor beta chain. The data derive from a study of blood T cell repertoires in COVID-19. Study as a whole: In each case, the material was cDNA or gDNA derived from T cells, B-cell-depleted T cells, or PBMCs.

V dropped 6 bases and J dropped 8 bases, with 19 bases sitting between them. This CDR3 is 15 amino acids long. From germline, CDR1 is LGHDT and CDR2 YNNKEL (reference sequence). Some clones are missing from TCRdb's copy, which holds only in-frame ones; the method was immunoSEQ multiplex PCR. The table has roughly 60,000 clones, 80% to 85% seen once. Seattle patient enrollment occurred during active infection, with longitudinal follow-up thereafter. Sequencing used peripheral blood. The chain is built from TRBV3-1 (or the pseudogene TRBV3-2) and TRBJ1-4, with TRBD1 as a possible D gene (6 bases). The clonotype originates from a man in his 60s with COVID-19, enrolled during active disease. The CDR3 protein is CASRVNGGFGEKLFF. Here the CDR3 DNA reads TGTGCCAGCAGGGTAAATGGGGGCTTTGGAGAAAAACTGTTTTTT.